Many counts were recorded for the clone carrying this T cell receptor beta chain. These data originate in a study of T cells in Graves' hyperthyroidism and ophthalmopathy. Amplification targeted TCR beta CDR3 regions from RNA transcripts. The HTBI set primed first-round TCR CDR3 RT-PCR. TCRdb re-called the multiplex PCR reads through MiXCR, storing one row per CDR3 protein. The sample has some 580,000 distinct CDR3 sequences; about 16% are singletons. Germline V CDR1 and CDR2: DFQATT, SNEGSKA (reference sequence). The trim removed 3 bases at V and 7 bases at J, leaving 11 bases unmatched. The CDR3 totals 15 residues.

The receptor's source is a woman aged 40 to 49 with Graves' ophthalmopathy. Sequenced material: blood. The V gene is TRBV20-1, the J gene TRBJ2-1, with 8 bases fitting TRBD2. DNA for the CDR3: TGCAGTGCTAGGGATCAAGGTAGCGGGGTTAATGAGCAGTTCTTC. This sequence encodes CSARDQGSGVNEQFF.